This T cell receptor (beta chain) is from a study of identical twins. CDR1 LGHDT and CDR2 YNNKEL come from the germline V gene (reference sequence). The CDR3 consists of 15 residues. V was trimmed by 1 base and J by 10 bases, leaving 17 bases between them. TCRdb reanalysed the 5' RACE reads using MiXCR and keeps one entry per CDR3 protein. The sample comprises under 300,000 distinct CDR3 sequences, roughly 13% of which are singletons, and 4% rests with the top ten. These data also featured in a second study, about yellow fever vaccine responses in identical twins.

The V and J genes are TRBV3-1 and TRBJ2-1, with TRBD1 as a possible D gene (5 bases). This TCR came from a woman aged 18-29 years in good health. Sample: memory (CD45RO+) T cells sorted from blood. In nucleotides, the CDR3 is TGTGCCAGCAGCCAAGTCCCCACAGGTAGAAGGGAGCAGTTCTTC. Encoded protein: CASSQVPTGRREQFF.